This section outlines one TCR beta chain sequence together with its context. Antigen unknown. The data are from a study of graft-versus-host responses after intestinal transplantation. The wider study: The recipients all started with anti-thymocyte globulin induction and then took tacrolimus and steroids for three to four years. Overall study results and limits: Peak circulating GvH clone levels tracked with early post-transplant HvG declines. Present in recipient marrow, GvH clones included some that appeared first in ileum or blood.

Germline V lookup: CDR1 SGHNT, CDR2 YYREEE (reference sequence). The CDR3 runs to 16 residues. V lost 4 bases and J lost 0; bases outside the gene matches: 10. Assay used: immunoSEQ multiplex PCR; TCRdb lists only in-frame clones, some missing. The sample yields about 88,000 clones, under 95% seen once. This sequence joins TRBV5-4 and TRBJ2-7; 7 nucleotides match TRBD2. This TCR derives from a human donor who was the organ donor for an intestinal transplant. Sequenced material: unstimulated CD4+ T cells sorted from spleen or lymph node cells, taken before transplant. The CDR3 bases are TGTGCCAGCAGCCGCTTGGGGCGGGGGACCTCCTACGAGCAGTACTTC. It is translated as CASSRLGRGTSYEQYF.